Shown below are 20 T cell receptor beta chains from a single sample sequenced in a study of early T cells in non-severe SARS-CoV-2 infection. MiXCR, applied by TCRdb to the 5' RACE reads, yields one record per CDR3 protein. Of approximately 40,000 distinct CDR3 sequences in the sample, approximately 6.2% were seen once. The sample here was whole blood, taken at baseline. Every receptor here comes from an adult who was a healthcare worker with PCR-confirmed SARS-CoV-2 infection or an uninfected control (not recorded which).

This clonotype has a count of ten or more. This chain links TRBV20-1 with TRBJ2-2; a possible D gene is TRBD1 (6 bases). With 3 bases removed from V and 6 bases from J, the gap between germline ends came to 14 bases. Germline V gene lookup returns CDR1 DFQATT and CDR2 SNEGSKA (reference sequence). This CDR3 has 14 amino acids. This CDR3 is CSASIQGSAGELFF. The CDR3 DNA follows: TGCAGTGCTAGTATTCAGGGGTCGGCCGGGGAGCTGTTTTTT.

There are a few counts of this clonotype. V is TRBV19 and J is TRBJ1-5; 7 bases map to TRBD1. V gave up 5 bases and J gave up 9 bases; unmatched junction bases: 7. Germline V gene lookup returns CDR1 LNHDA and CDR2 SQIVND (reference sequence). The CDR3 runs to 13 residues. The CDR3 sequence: CASSATGTAPQHF. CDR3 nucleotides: TGTGCCAGTAGTGCGACAGGGACGGCGCCCCAGCATTTT. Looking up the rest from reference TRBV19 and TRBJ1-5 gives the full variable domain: DGGITQSPKYLFRKEGQNVTLSCEQNLNHDAMYWYRQDPGQGLRLIYYSQIVNDFQKGDIAEGYSVSREKKESFPLTVTSAQKNPTAFYLCASSATGTAPQHFGDGTRLSIL.

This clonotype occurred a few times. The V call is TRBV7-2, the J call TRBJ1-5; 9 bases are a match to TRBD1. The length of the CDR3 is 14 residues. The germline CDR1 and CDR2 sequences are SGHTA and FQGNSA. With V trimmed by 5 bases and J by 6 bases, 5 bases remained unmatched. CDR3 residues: CASSPGQGLQPQHF. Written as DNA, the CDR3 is TGTGCCAGCAGCCCAGGACAGGGGCTTCAGCCCCAGCATTTT.

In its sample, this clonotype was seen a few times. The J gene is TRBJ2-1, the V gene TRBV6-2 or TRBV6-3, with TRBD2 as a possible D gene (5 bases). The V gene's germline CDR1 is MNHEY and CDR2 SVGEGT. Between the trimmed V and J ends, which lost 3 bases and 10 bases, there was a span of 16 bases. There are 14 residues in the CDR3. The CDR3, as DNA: TGTGCCAGCAGTTATCAAACTAGAACGAACGAGCAGTTCTTC. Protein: CASSYQTRTNEQFF.

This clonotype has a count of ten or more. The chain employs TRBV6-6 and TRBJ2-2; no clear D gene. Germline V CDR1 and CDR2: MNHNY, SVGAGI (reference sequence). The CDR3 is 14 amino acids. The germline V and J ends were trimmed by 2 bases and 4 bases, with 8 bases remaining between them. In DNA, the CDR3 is TGTGCCAGCAGTTACGGGCGGACCACCGGGGAGCTGTTTTTT. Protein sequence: CASSYGRTTGELFF.

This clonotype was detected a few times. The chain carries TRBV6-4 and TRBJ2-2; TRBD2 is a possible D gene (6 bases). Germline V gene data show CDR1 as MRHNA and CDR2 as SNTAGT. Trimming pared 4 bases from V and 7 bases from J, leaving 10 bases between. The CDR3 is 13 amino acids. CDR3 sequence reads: CASSVADIGELFF. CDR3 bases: TGTGCCAGCAGTGTAGCGGACATCGGGGAGCTGTTTTTT.

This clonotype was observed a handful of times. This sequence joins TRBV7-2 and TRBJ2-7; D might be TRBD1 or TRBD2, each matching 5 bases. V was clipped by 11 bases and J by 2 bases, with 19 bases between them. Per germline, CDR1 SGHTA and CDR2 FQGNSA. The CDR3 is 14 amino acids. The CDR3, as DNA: TGTGCCTCCTCGAGGGGATACGGAACCTACGAGCAGTACTTC. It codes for CASSRGYGTYEQYF.

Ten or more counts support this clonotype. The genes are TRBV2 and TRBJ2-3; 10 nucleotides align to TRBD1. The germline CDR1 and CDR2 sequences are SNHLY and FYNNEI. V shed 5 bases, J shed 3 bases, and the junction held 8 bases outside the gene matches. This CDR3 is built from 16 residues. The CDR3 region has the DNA TGTGCCAGCAGTCCAGGGACAGGGGCTCAGACAGATACGCAGTATTTT. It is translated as CASSPGTGAQTDTQYF.

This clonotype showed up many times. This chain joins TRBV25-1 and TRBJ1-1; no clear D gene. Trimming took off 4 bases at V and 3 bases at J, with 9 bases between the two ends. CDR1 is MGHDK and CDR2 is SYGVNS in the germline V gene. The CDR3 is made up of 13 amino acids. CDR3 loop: CASSAGSYTEAFF. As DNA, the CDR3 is TGTGCCAGCAGTGCGGGGAGTTACACTGAAGCTTTCTTT.

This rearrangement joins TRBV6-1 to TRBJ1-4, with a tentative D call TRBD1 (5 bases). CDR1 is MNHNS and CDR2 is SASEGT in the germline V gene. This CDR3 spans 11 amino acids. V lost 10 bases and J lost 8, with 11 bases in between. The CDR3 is CATNRGEKLFF. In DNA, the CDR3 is TGTGCCACTAACCGGGGGGAAAAACTGTTTTTT.

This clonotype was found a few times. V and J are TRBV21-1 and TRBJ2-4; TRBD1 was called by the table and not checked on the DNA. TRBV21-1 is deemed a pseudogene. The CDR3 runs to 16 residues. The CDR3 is CASSSPGQLKGNIQYF. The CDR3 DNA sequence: TGTGCCAGCAGCTCTCCGGGACAGCTTAAGGGAAACATTCAGTACTTC.

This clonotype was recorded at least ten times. The CDR3: CASSLGSLAEQFF. CDR3 DNA sequence: TGCGCCAGCAGCTTAGGTAGTTTGGCTGAGCAGTTCTTC. This chain uses TRBV5-1 with TRBJ2-1; the D is unclear. V shed 2 bases and J shed 9 bases, with 12 bases lying between them. This CDR3 comprises 13 residues. The germline V gene has CDR1 SGHRS and CDR2 YFSETQ. The full variable domain, its missing parts supplied by reference TRBV5-1 and TRBJ2-1, is KAGVTQTPRYLIKTRGQQVTLSCSPISGHRSVSWYQQTPGQGLQFLFEYFSETQRNKGNFPGRFSGRQFSNSRSEMNVSTLELGDSALYLCASSLGSLAEQFFGPGTRLTVL.

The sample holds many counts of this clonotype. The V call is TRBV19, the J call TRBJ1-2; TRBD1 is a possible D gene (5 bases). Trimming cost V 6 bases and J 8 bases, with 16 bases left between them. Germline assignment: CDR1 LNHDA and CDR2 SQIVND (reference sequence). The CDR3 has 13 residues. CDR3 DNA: TGTGCCAGTAGCCCGCAGGGTAAGGGCGGCTACACCTTC. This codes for CASSPQGKGGYTF. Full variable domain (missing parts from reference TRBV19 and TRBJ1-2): DGGITQSPKYLFRKEGQNVTLSCEQNLNHDAMYWYRQDPGQGLRLIYYSQIVNDFQKGDIAEGYSVSREKKESFPLTVTSAQKNPTAFYLCASSPQGKGGYTFGSGTRLTVV.

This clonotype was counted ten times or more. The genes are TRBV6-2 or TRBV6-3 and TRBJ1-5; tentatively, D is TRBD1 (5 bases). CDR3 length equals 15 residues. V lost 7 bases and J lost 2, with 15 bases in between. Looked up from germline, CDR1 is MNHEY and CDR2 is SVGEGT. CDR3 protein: CASTPEGKGNQPQHF. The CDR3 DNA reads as TGTGCCAGCACCCCCGAGGGGAAGGGCAATCAGCCCCAGCATTTT.

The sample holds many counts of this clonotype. CDR3 loop: CSAFGLSPFRGDNSPLHF. The CDR3 DNA reads TGCAGTGCTTTCGGACTGTCCCCTTTCCGGGGGGATAATTCACCCCTCCACTTT. The chain combines TRBV20-1 with TRBJ1-6, with D tentatively TRBD1 (5 bases). Germline V CDR1 and CDR2: DFQATT, SNEGSKA (reference sequence). Trimming shortened V by 5 bases and J by 5 bases, and 25 bases separated the two germline ends. This CDR3 has 18 residues.

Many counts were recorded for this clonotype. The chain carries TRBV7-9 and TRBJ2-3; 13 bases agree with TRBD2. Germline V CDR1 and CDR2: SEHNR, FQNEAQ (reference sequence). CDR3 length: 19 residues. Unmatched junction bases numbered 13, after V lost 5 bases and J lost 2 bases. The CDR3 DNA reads TGTGCCAGCAGCGCCCAAGTTCCCGGACTAGCGGGGGACACAGATACGCAGTATTTT. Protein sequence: CASSAQVPGLAGDTDTQYF.

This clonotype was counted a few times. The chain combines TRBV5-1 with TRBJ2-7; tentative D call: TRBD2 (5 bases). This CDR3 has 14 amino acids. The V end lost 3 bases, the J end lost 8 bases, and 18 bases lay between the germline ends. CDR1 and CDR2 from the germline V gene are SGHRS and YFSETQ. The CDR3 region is CASSSTPEVGQQYF. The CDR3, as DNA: TGCGCCAGCAGCTCCACCCCGGAGGTGGGCCAGCAGTACTTC.

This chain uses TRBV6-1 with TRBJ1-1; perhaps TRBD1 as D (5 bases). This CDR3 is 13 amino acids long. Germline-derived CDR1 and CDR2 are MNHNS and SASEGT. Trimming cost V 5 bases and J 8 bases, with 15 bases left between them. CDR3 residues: CASSPLPQAEAFF. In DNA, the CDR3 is TGTGCCAGCAGTCCTCTACCACAGGCAGAAGCTTTCTTT.

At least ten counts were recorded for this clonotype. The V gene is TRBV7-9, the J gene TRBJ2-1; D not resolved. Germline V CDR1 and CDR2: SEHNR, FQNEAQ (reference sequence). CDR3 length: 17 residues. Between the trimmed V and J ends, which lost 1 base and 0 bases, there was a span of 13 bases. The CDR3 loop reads CASSLVSPRSSYNEQFF. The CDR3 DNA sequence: TGTGCCAGCAGCTTAGTTTCCCCGCGAAGCTCCTACAATGAGCAGTTCTTC. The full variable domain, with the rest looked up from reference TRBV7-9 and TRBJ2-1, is DTGVSQNPRHKITKRGQNVTFRCDPISEHNRLYWYRQTLGQGPEFLTYFQNEAQLEKSRLLSDRFSAERPKGSFSTLEIQRTEQGDSAMYLCASSLVSPRSSYNEQFFGPGTRLTVL.

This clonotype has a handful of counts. CDR3 residues: CASPRGNRFFSYEQYF. CDR3 DNA sequence: TGCGCCAGTCCCCGGGGGAACAGATTCTTTTCCTACGAGCAGTACTTC. This chain uses TRBV10-1 with TRBJ2-7; D may be TRBD2 (6 bases). The CDR3 spans 16 residues. Germline V CDR1 and CDR2: WNHNN, SYGVQD (reference sequence). V dropped 9 bases and J dropped 1 base, with 22 bases sitting between them.